This entry lists 29 T cell receptor beta chains sequenced from one sample in a study of cytomegalovirus exposure and HLA in healthy donors. Measured with immunoSEQ multiplex PCR; TCRdb has only the in-frame clones, and not every one. This sample carries 95,000 to 120,000 clones, approximately 85% of them seen once, and the ten largest clones take approximately 2.9%. Sequenced input: PBMCs. Receptor source: a woman aged 18 to 35 in good health and CMV-seronegative.

This chain connects TRBV6-1 to TRBJ2-3; 8 bases agree with TRBD2. The V gene end was trimmed by 0 bases and the J gene end by 0 bases; junction bases not matched to a gene: 5. The germline CDR1 and CDR2 sequences are MNHNS and SASEGT. CDR3 length: 17 residues. In DNA form, the CDR3 reads TGTGCCAGCAGTGAAGCGGGCGGGGGGATGAGCACAGATACGCAGTATTTT. Its translation: CASSEAGGGMSTDTQYF.

The chain links TRBV5-6 to TRBJ2-5, with 10 bases that match TRBD2. The CDR3 is 16 amino acids. The trim removed 4 bases at V and 7 bases at J, leaving 13 bases unmatched. Germline assignment: CDR1 SGHDT and CDR2 YYEEEE. CDR3 coding DNA: TGTGCCAGCAGCCTTTTAGCGGGGGGTCCAAGAGGGACCCAGTACTTC. This encodes CASSLLAGGPRGTQYF.

This chain uses TRBV25-1 with TRBJ2-3, with TRBD2 identical over 8 bases. CDR1 MGHDK and CDR2 SYGVNS come from the germline V gene. J lost 2 bases, V lost 3 bases, and 7 bases had no gene match. The CDR3 has 16 amino acids. This CDR3 is CASSDMASGYTDTQYF. CDR3 DNA sequence: TGTGCCAGCAGTGATATGGCTAGCGGGTACACAGATACGCAGTATTTT.

V gene TRBV5-6 combines with J gene TRBJ1-2; 10 positions agree with TRBD1. Per the germline V gene, CDR1 is SGHDT and CDR2 is YYEEEE. V lost 7 bases to trimming and J lost 9 bases; unmatched junction nucleotides: 12. This CDR3 spans 14 amino acids. DNA of the CDR3: TGTGCCAGCCGCAGGCGGGACAGGGGAAGGAGCTACACCTTC. The encoded protein is CASRRRDRGRSYTF.

This sequence joins TRBV2 and TRBJ1-2; D perhaps matches TRBD1 (5 bases). Germline CDR1 and CDR2: SNHLY and FYNNEI. CDR3 length equals 14 residues. V lost 0 bases and J 7 bases, leaving 12 bases between the germline ends. CDR3: CASSEARALGGYTF. Here the CDR3 DNA reads TGTGCCAGCAGTGAAGCCAGGGCCCTGGGTGGCTACACCTTC.

This chain connects TRBV5-6 to TRBJ1-1; TRBD1 matches at 10 bases. V lost 4 bases to trimming and J lost 3 bases; unmatched junction nucleotides: 6. CDR1 is SGHDT and CDR2 is YYEEEE in the germline V gene. This CDR3 region has 15 residues. The CDR3: CASSPRDRGYTEAFF. DNA for the CDR3: TGTGCCAGCAGCCCTCGGGACAGGGGTTACACTGAAGCTTTCTTT. The full variable domain, rest sourced from reference TRBV5-6 and TRBJ1-1, is DAGVTQSPTHLIKTRGQQVTLRCSPKSGHDTVSWYQQALGQGPQFIFQYYEEEERQRGNFPDRFSGHQFPNYSSELNVNALLLGDSALYLCASSPRDRGYTEAFFGQGTRLTVV.

V and J are TRBV28 and TRBJ2-3; D unclear. Per germline, CDR1 MDHEN and CDR2 SYDVKM. The CDR3 runs to 13 residues. V lost 7 bases and J 5 bases, leaving 13 bases between the germline ends. The CDR3 bases are TGTGCCAGCACCGACTTTGTTAGAGATACGCAGTATTTT. Protein sequence: CASTDFVRDTQYF.

The CDR3 coding sequence is TGTGCCAGCAGCGTCCCTAGCGGGGGGATTAACACCGGGGAGCTGTTTTTT. This gives the protein CASSVPSGGINTGELFF. The gene calls are TRBV9 and TRBJ2-2, with 11 bases lining up with TRBD2. The CDR3 runs to 17 residues. In germline, CDR1 is SGDLS, CDR2 YYNGEE. V was clipped by 2 bases and J by 2 bases; unmatched bases: 5.

The chain joins TRBV5-1 to TRBJ1-2, with 9 bases aligning to TRBD1. The CDR3 totals 17 residues. V was clipped by 3 bases and J by 2 bases; unmatched bases: 11. Germline V lookup: CDR1 SGHRS, CDR2 YFSETQ. The CDR3 reads CASSSEDRGMGNYGYTF. In DNA, the CDR3 is TGCGCCAGCAGCTCGGAGGACAGGGGTATGGGGAACTATGGCTACACCTTC.

This clone occurred many times. The chain links TRBV7-6 to TRBJ1-1, with a tentative D call TRBD1 (6 bases). V was shortened by 5 bases and J by 1 base, with 20 bases between the two germline ends. CDR3 length equals 17 residues. Per the germline V gene, CDR1 is SGHVS and CDR2 is FNYEAQ. CDR3 in amino acids: CASSHRGGGASNTEAFF. CDR3 nucleotide sequence: TGTGCCAGCAGCCACCGGGGAGGGGGGGCTTCGAACACTGAAGCTTTCTTT. Together with reference TRBV7-6 and TRBJ1-1, the CDR3 gives the full variable domain: GAGVSQSPRYKVTKRGQDVALRCDPISGHVSLYWYRQALGQGPEFLTYFNYEAQQDKSGLPNDRFSAERPEGSISTLTIQRTEQRDSAMYRCASSHRGGGASNTEAFFGQGTRLTVV.

J is TRBJ2-3 and V is TRBV28; unclear D gene. This CDR3 spans 13 amino acids. Germline assignment: CDR1 MDHEN and CDR2 SYDVKM. The V end lost 2 bases, the J end lost 2 bases, and 5 bases lay between the germline ends. The CDR3 DNA is TGTGCCAGCAGTTTAGGCCTCACAGATACGCAGTATTTT. Translated, it gives CASSLGLTDTQYF.

The chain is built from TRBV2 and TRBJ2-7; D perhaps matches TRBD1 (5 bases). Trimming took off 8 bases at V and 2 bases at J, with 13 bases between the two ends. Germline-derived CDR1 and CDR2 are SNHLY and FYNNEI. The CDR3 loop spans 13 amino acids. DNA for the CDR3: TGTGCCAGCGGCGGTGGGGCCACCTACGAGCAGTACTTC. Protein: CASGGGATYEQYF.

Notes on this clone: A far larger clone is one nucleotide away, so this likely arose from a read error. Other nucleotide sequences in the sample specify the same CDR3. V is TRBV6-4 and J is TRBJ2-2; D remains unclear. Germline V gene lookup returns CDR1 MRHNA and CDR2 SNTAGT. V was clipped by 2 bases and J by 4 bases, with 5 bases between them. The CDR3 is made up of 13 amino acids. CDR3 coding DNA: TGTGCCAGCAGTGACAGAGGCACCGGGGAGCTGTTTTTT. Translated: CASSDRGTGELFF.

This sequence joins TRBV5-6 and TRBJ2-1; 7 nucleotides agree with TRBD1. This CDR3 has 18 residues. The germline gives CDR1 SGHDT, CDR2 YYEEEE. The J segment lost 4 bases and the V segment lost 0 bases, leaving 13 bases of the junction unmatched. As DNA, the CDR3 is TGTGCCAGCAGCTTGGCCAGAGAGACAGGGATTCGGTACAATGAGCAGTTCTTC. This sequence encodes CASSLARETGIRYNEQFF.

The chain uses TRBV5-4 and TRBJ1-2; perhaps TRBD1 as D (5 bases). The V and J ends lost 2 bases and 8 bases respectively, with 16 bases between them. This CDR3 has 14 residues. Germline V gene data show CDR1 as SGHNT and CDR2 as YYREEE (reference sequence). CDR3 DNA: TGTGCCAGCAGCTTTCCAGCAGGGCCTATCGGCTACACCTTC. Translation: CASSFPAGPIGYTF.

The chain combines TRBV4-1 with TRBJ1-1, with TRBD1 as a possible D gene (6 bases). The V gene lost 4 bases and the J gene lost 3 bases, with 15 bases spanning the gap. The CDR3 covers 15 residues. Per germline, CDR1 MGHRA and CDR2 YSYEKL. The CDR3 reads CASSPQGWLHTEAFF. CDR3 bases: TGCGCCAGCAGCCCACAGGGATGGTTGCACACTGAAGCTTTCTTT.

The J gene is TRBJ2-1, the V gene TRBV19, with D perhaps TRBD2 (5 bases). The V and J ends lost 7 bases and 3 bases respectively, with 13 bases between them. CDR1 is LNHDA and CDR2 is SQIVND in the germline V gene (reference sequence). This CDR3 region has 14 residues. The CDR3 nucleotides read TGTGCCAGTACCCTGATGGGAGACTACAATGAGCAGTTCTTC. Translated, it gives CASTLMGDYNEQFF.

The gene calls are TRBV10-3 and TRBJ1-6, with TRBD1 matching over 7 bases. The CDR3 is 14 amino acids. Germline CDR1 reads ENHRY; CDR2 reads SYGVKD. V lost 6 bases to trimming and J lost 9 bases; unmatched junction nucleotides: 8. The CDR3 loop reads CAIRVDRDGSPLHF. The CDR3 region has the DNA TGTGCCATCAGGGTTGACAGGGATGGTTCACCCCTCCACTTT.

The chain combines TRBV29-1 with TRBJ2-2; TRBD2 is a possible D gene (7 bases). The germline gives CDR1 SQVTM, CDR2 ANQGSEA. V lost 6 bases and J lost 7, with 18 bases in between. CDR3 length: 14 residues. This CDR3 is CSVIRGGGSGELFF. The CDR3 coding sequence is TGCAGCGTCATCCGGGGAGGGGGAAGCGGGGAGCTGTTTTTT.

The CDR3 bases are TGTGCCAGCAAACCGGGACAGACCAATTCACCCCTCCACTTT. Encoded protein: CASKPGQTNSPLHF. J is TRBJ1-6 and V is TRBV2, with TRBD1 identical over 7 bases. The germline V gene encodes CDR1 SNHLY and CDR2 FYNNEI. With 7 bases clipped from V and 7 bases from J, the junction kept 7 bases outside the gene matches. The CDR3 has 14 residues.

V is TRBV19 and J is TRBJ1-3; D is unclear. The CDR3 has 13 residues. Trimming removed 5 bases at V and 2 bases at J, with 7 bases between. In germline, CDR1 is LNHDA, CDR2 SQIVND (reference sequence). Here the CDR3 reads CASSPDTGNTIYF. The CDR3 bases are TGTGCCAGTAGTCCCGACACTGGAAACACCATATATTTT.

The J gene is TRBJ2-1, the V gene TRBV4-1; D gene unclear. The CDR3 consists of 17 residues. Germline CDR1 MGHRA, CDR2 YSYEKL. V was shortened by 1 base and J by 0 bases, with 13 bases between the two germline ends. CDR3 loop: CASSQVNSRHSYNEQFF. CDR3 nucleotide sequence: TGCGCCAGCAGCCAAGTCAACTCCCGCCACTCCTACAATGAGCAGTTCTTC.

This chain connects TRBV27 to TRBJ1-2; possible D gene TRBD1, 6 bases. Trimming shortened V by 2 bases and J by 7 bases, and 14 bases separated the two germline ends. Germline V gene data show CDR1 as MNHEY and CDR2 as SMNVEV (reference sequence). The CDR3 consists of 14 residues. CDR3 sequence reads: CASSLVGAPFGYTF. The CDR3, as DNA: TGTGCCAGCAGTTTAGTGGGGGCCCCCTTTGGCTACACCTTC.

The CDR3 loop reads CASSHHIFREDGYTF. CDR3 coding DNA: TGCGCCAGCAGCCATCATATTTTCAGGGAAGATGGCTACACCTTC. V and J are TRBV4-1 and TRBJ1-2; tentative D call: TRBD1 (5 bases). The CDR3 totals 15 residues. V was shortened by 3 bases and J by 6 bases, with 17 bases between the two germline ends. Germline assignment: CDR1 MGHRA and CDR2 YSYEKL.

The gene calls are TRBV27 and TRBJ1-1; D possibly corresponds to TRBD1 (6 bases). CDR1 and CDR2 from the germline V gene are MNHEY and SMNVEV (reference sequence). CDR3 length: 14 residues. The germline V and J ends were trimmed by 2 bases and 5 bases, with 12 bases remaining between them. In DNA, the CDR3 is TGTGCCAGCAGTTTAAGGGGGTTGAGAACTGAAGCTTTCTTT. This gives the protein CASSLRGLRTEAFF.

In nucleotides, the CDR3 is TGTGCCAGCAGCGAAATAGGGGACTCCTACAATGAGCAGTTCTTC. It specifies CASSEIGDSYNEQFF. This chain uses TRBV6-5 with TRBJ2-1; TRBD1 is a possible D gene (5 bases). This CDR3 region has 15 residues. The germline V gene encodes CDR1 MNHEY and CDR2 SVGAGI. V was clipped by 6 bases and J by 0 bases, with 12 bases between them.

The rearrangement uses TRBV13 and TRBJ1-1; 8 bases map to TRBD1. V dropped 3 bases and J dropped 5; count of bases not matched to a gene: 5. Germline assignment: CDR1 PRHDT and CDR2 FYEKMQ (reference sequence). The CDR3 is 14 residues long. The CDR3 region has the DNA TGTGCCAGCAGCTTCAGGGGGCTCGGGACTGAAGCTTTCTTT. Encoded protein: CASSFRGLGTEAFF.

The rearrangement uses TRBV5-6 and TRBJ1-2; D gene unclear. Per germline, CDR1 SGHDT and CDR2 YYEEEE. The length of the CDR3 is 14 residues. V dropped 0 bases and J dropped 4 bases, with 10 bases sitting between them. CDR3 DNA sequence: TGTGCCAGCAGCTTGGTTGAACAGAGCTATGGCTACACCTTC. Translation gives CASSLVEQSYGYTF.

V gene TRBV7-6 combines with J gene TRBJ1-2; weak D call: TRBD1 (6 bases). Germline V gives CDR1 SGHVS, CDR2 FNYEAQ. V was cut by 0 bases and J by 3 bases, with 8 bases left in between. The CDR3 contains 14 residues. CDR3 sequence (DNA): TGTGCCAGCAGCTTAGCGGACAGCCACTATGGCTACACCTTC. It specifies CASSLADSHYGYTF.